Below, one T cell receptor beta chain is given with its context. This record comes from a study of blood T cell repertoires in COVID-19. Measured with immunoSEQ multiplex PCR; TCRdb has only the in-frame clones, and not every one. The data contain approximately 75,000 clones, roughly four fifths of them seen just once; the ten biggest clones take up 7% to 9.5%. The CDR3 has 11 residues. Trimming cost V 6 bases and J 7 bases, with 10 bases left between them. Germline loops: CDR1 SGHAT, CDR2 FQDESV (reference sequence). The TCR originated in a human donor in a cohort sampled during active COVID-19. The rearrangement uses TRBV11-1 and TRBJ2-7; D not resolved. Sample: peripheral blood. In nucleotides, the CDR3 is TGTGCCAGCAGTTACCACGGGGAGCAGTACTTC. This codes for CASSYHGEQYF. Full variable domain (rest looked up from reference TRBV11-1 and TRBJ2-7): EAEVAQSPRYKITEKSQAVAFWCDPISGHATLYWYRQILGQGPELLVQFQDESVVDDSQLPKDRFSAERLKGVDSTLKIQPAELGDSAMYLCASSYHGEQYFGPGTRLTVT.